This TCR beta chain was sequenced during a study of blood T cell repertoires in COVID-19. Trimming shortened V by 6 bases and J by 6 bases, and 20 bases separated the two germline ends. The germline V gene has CDR1 MGHDK and CDR2 SYGVNS. The CDR3 loop spans 15 amino acids. Study processing details: Reference gene primer amplification in the assay estimated nucleated cell counts. The repertoire was sequenced with immunoSEQ multiplex PCR; TCRdb's copy has only in-frame clones and lacks some. The DNA was the basis for D and trimming; V, J and clone size are from that table. The sample includes 300,000 to 400,000 clones, about nine tenths of them seen just once.

The sequencing input was peripheral blood. This sequence joins TRBV25-1 and TRBJ1-2; a possible D gene is TRBD1 (6 bases). The receptor's source is a woman in her thirties with COVID-19, enrolled during active disease. The CDR3 sequence is CASSLLGAQSNGYTF. CDR3 bases: TGTGCCAGCAGCTTATTGGGGGCGCAAAGTAATGGCTACACCTTC.